This T cell receptor beta chain was identified in a study of blood T cell repertoires in COVID-19. The CDR3 spans 14 residues. V was clipped by 4 bases and J by 4 bases; unmatched bases: 3. Per the germline V gene, CDR1 is MNHEY and CDR2 is SMNVEV (reference sequence). A word on this clone: Other DNA sequences in the sample encode the same CDR3.

Using immunoSEQ multiplex PCR, the repertoire was profiled, and TCRdb retains in-frame clones only, with some absent. The sample includes about 180,000 clones, 70% to 90% of them seen just once. Input material: peripheral blood. The rearrangement uses TRBV27 and TRBJ1-2; 10 positions agree with TRBD1. The sequence was obtained from a man aged 55 to 70 with acute or convalescent COVID-19. CDR3 residues: CASSSTGGGYGYTF. CDR3 in DNA: TGTGCCAGCAGTTCGACAGGGGGCGGCTATGGCTACACCTTC.